A single count supports the clone carrying this T cell receptor beta chain. Original methodology: Nucleated cell counts were estimated from reference gene primer amplification. Sequencing used immunoSEQ multiplex PCR; TCRdb keeps in-frame clones, though not all of them. Clone size and V and J calls were adopted from that table, with D and trimming inferred from the DNA. Of approximately 270,000 clones detected, 75% to 90% appear once; the ten largest clones hold 0.7% to 0.9%. The data belong to a study of blood T cell repertoires in COVID-19. As for the study in general: Researchers got acute and convalescent COVID-19 samples from the United States, Italy and Spain.

The trim removed 4 bases at V and 8 bases at J, leaving 12 bases unmatched. There are 16 residues in the CDR3. Per the germline V gene, CDR1 is SGHVS and CDR2 is FQNEAQ. The V and J genes are TRBV7-8 and TRBJ2-5; TRBD2 matches 11 bases. This TCR derives from a man under 40 with acute or convalescent COVID-19. Sample: peripheral blood. CDR3 sequence reads: CASSSLAGGPGSTQYF. The CDR3 DNA follows: TGTGCCAGCAGCTCTCTAGCGGGGGGTCCCGGTTCAACCCAGTACTTC.